The sequence of this T cell receptor beta chain was determined in a study of blood T cells in healthy people across ages. Note on this clonotype: Its antigen remains unknown.

Per germline, CDR1 KGHDR and CDR2 SFDVKD. The CDR3 has 16 residues. The V segment lost 1 base and the J segment 2 bases; nucleotides outside the gene matches: 2. A second 7 to 11 cycle PCR used barcoded and J-beta primers. Each cDNA molecule received a tag from a template-switch adaptor that had 12 random nucleotides. TCRdb ran MiXCR on the 5' RACE reads and lists one entry per CDR3 protein. This table holds under 2,000,000 distinct CDR3 sequences, 40% to 55% found once. Points from the study as a whole: While age rose, TCR beta diversity per million T cells dropped in a roughly linear way.

The TCR was taken from a middle-aged woman in good health. The sample was blood. V gene TRBV24-1 combines with J gene TRBJ2-3, with 10 positions matching TRBD1. For the CDR3, the DNA is TGTGCCACCAGTGATTTTGGGACAGGGGACACAGATACGCAGTATTTT. It codes for CATSDFGTGDTDTQYF.